The rows below give T cell receptor beta chains drawn from one sample of a study of T cells expressing NK-cell markers. Reanalyzing the 5' RACE reads, TCRdb keeps one entry per CDR3 protein, without DNA. The sample features under 200,000 distinct CDR3 sequences, with under 20% in its top ten. Source material: blood T cells: a sorted CD56 or NKG2C T cell subset, CD4+ or CD8+ T cells, or bulk PBMC T cells (not recorded which). Receptor source: a woman aged 18 to 69 in good health. The CDR3 runs from the conserved cysteine through the conserved F or W. The order of the fields is J gene, V gene, CDR3 protein.

>TRBJ2-7|TRBV3-1
CALRGPEDEQYF
>TRBJ2-5|TRBV18
CASSPWTEETQYF
>TRBJ2-5|TRBV15
CATSLGSDRDETQYF
>TRBJ2-2|TRBV11-1
CASSPGASGNTGELFF
>TRBJ2-5|TRBV11-1
CASRPLTQRGVTQETQYF
>TRBJ2-1|TRBV28
CASSPGGMYNEQFF
>TRBJ1-5|TRBV20-1
CSARDDRGGPQQPQHF
>TRBJ2-3|TRBV6-1
CASFGTSRTDTQYF
>TRBJ1-2|TRBV5-6
CASSLIQGGSYGYTF
>TRBJ2-7|TRBV12-3/TRBV12-4
CASSFWGGIDEQYF
>TRBJ1-1|TRBV28
CASRDQGWTEAFF
>TRBJ1-5|TRBV20-1
CSARWTGGLNQPQHF
>TRBJ2-1|TRBV10-3
CAISERTSDYNEQFF
>TRBJ2-5|TRBV5-1
CASSGASGTTQETQYF
>TRBJ2-5|TRBV6-5
CASSYSTSMTGGQETQYF
>TRBJ1-2|TRBV20-1
CSATTGGGGYTF
>TRBJ2-2|TRBV5-1
CASTRAGDGTGELFF
>TRBJ2-1|TRBV11-1
CASSDGLAGDPGDIYNEQFF
>TRBJ2-7|TRBV9
CASSVSGRAGYEQYF
>TRBJ1-2|TRBV5-6
CASRDRWAAGATF
>TRBJ2-5|TRBV30
CAWSSKTIQETQYF
>TRBJ1-2|TRBV7-9
CASSFRVGNYGYTF
>TRBJ2-3|TRBV29-1
CSVEEGGADTQYF
>TRBJ2-3|TRBV6-5
CASSYSVFGGAGTDTQYF
>TRBJ2-2|TRBV5-4
CASSLEGTSVTGELFF